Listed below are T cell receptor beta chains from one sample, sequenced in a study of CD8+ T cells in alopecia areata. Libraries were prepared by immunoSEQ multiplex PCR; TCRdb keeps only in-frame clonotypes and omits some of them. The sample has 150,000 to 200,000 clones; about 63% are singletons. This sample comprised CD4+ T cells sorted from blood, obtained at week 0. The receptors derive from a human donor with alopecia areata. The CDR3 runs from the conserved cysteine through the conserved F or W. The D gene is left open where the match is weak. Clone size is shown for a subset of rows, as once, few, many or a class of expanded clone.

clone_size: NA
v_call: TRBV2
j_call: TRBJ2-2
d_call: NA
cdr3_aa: CASSGQGETGELFF
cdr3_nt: TGTGCCAGCAGCGGCCAGGGAGAAACCGGGGAGCTGTTTTTT

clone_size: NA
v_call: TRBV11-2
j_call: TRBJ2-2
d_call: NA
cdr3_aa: CASSPLRGGTGELFF
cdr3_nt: TGTGCCAGCAGCCCTTTGCGTGGTGGCACCGGGGAGCTGTTTTTT

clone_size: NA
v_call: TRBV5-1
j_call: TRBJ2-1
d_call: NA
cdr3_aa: CASSHGSSYNEQFF
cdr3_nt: TGCGCCAGCAGTCACGGGTCCTCCTACAATGAGCAGTTCTTC

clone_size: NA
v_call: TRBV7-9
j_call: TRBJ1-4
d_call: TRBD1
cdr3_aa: CASSLIAGGGEKLFF
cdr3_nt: TGTGCCAGCAGCTTAATAGCAGGGGGTGGAGAAAAACTGTTTTTT

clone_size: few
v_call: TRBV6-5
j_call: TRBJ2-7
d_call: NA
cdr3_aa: CASSKPGAREQYF
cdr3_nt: TGTGCCAGCAGCAAACCAGGGGCGCGGGAGCAGTACTTC

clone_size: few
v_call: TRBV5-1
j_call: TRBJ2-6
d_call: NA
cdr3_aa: CASSLPEAGLGANVLTF
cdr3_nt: TGCGCCAGCAGCTTGCCGGAGGCGGGGCTAGGGGCCAACGTCCTGACTTTC

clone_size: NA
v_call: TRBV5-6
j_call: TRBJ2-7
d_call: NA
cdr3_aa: CASSLPDFSSYEQYF
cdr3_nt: TGTGCCAGCAGCTTGCCAGATTTTAGCTCCTACGAGCAGTACTTC

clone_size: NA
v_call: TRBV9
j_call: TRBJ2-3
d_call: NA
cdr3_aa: CASSVVASTDTQYF
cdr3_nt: TGTGCCAGCAGCGTAGTGGCTAGCACAGATACGCAGTATTTT

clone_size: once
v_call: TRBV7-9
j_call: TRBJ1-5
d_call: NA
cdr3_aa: CASSRREETQHF
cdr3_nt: TGTGCCAGCAGCCGCAGGGAGGAGACCCAGCATTTT

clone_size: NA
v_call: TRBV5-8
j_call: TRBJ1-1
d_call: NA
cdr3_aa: CASSTENTEAFF
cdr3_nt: TGTGCCAGCAGCACAGAGAACACTGAAGCTTTCTTT

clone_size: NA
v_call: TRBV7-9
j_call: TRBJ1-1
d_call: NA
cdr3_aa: CASSLAGSRAFF
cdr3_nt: TGTGCCAGCAGCTTAGCGGGAAGTCGAGCTTTCTTT

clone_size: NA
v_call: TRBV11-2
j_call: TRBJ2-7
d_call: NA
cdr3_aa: CASSPGINTYEQYF
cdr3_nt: TGTGCCAGCAGCCCAGGGATAAATACCTACGAGCAGTACTTC

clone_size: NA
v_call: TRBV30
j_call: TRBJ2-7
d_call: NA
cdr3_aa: CAWSVPGRPFLEQYF
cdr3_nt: TGTGCCTGGAGTGTACCGGGCAGACCCTTCTTGGAGCAGTACTTC

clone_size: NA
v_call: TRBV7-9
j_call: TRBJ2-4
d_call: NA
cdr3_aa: CASSLADGFNIQYF
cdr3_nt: TGTGCCAGCAGCTTAGCGGACGGGTTTAACATTCAGTACTTC

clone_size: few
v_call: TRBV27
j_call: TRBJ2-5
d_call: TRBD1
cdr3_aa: CASSLTTGRETQYF
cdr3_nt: TGTGCCAGCAGTTTGACGACAGGGCGGGAGACCCAGTACTTC

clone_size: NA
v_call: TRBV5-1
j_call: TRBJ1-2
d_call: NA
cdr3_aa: CASSLLTGNYGYTF
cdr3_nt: TGCGCCAGCAGCCTCCTGACGGGAAACTATGGCTACACCTTC

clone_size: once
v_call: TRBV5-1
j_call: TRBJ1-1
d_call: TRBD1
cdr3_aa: CASSYGQGFEAFF
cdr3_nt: TGCGCCAGCAGCTACGGACAGGGATTTGAAGCTTTCTTT

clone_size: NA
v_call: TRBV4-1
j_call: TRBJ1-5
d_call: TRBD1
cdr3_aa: CASSQEPGQEDQPQHF
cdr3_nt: TGCGCCAGCAGCCAGGAGCCGGGACAGGAAGATCAGCCCCAGCATTTT

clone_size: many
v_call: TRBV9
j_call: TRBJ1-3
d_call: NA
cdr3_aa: CASSVLPGADGNTIYF
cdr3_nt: TGTGCCAGCAGCGTACTACCGGGGGCTGATGGAAACACCATATATTTT

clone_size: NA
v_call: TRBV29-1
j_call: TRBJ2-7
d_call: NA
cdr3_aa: CSVTGQFYGQYF
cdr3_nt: TGCAGCGTTACTGGACAGTTCTACGGGCAGTACTTC

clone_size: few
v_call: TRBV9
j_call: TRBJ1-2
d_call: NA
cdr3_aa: CASSAGFSYTF
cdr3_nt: TGTGCCAGCAGCGCAGGTTTCAGCTACACCTTC

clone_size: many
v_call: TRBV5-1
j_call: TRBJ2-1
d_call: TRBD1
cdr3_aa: CASSLRDREYNEQFF
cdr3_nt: TGCGCCAGCAGCTTAAGGGACAGGGAATACAATGAGCAGTTCTTC

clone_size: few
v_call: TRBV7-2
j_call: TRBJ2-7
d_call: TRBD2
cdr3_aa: CASSLTSGAYEQYF
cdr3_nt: TGTGCCAGCAGCCTGACTAGCGGAGCCTACGAGCAGTACTTC

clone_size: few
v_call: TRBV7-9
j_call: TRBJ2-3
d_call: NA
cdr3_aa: CASRHSSGDTQYF
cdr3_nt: TGTGCCAGCAGGCACTCAAGCGGAGATACGCAGTATTTT

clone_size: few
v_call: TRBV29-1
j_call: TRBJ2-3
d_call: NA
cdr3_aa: CSGVADTQYF
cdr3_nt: TGCAGCGGGGTGGCAGATACGCAGTATTTT

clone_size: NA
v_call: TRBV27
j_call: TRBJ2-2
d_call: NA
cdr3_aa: CASSFETKTGELFF
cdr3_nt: TGTGCCAGCAGTTTCGAAACCAAGACCGGGGAGCTGTTTTTT

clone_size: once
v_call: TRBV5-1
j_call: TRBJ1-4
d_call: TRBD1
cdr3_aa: CASRDRDNEKLFF
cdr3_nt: TGCGCCAGCAGGGACAGGGATAATGAAAAACTGTTTTTT

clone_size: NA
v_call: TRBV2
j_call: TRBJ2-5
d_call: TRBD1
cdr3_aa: CASSEGAGQEHF
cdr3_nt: TGTGCCAGCAGTGAAGGGGCGGGACAGGAGCACTTC

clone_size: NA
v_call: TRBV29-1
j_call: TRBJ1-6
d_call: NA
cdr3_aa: CSVESHRTVGSPLHF
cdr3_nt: TGCAGCGTTGAATCCCACCGGACAGTGGGTTCACCCCTCCACTTT

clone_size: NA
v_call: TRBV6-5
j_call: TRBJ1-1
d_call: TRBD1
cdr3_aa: CASGDRGRTEAFF
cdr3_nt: TGTGCCAGCGGGGACAGGGGGAGAACTGAAGCTTTCTTT

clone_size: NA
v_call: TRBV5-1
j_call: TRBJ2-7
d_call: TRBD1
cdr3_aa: CASSPGDRGYEQYF
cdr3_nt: TGCGCCAGCAGCCCGGGGGACAGGGGCTACGAGCAGTACTTC

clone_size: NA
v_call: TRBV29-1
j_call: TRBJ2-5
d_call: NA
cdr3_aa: CSVAEGAETQYF
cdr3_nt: TGCAGCGTTGCGGAGGGGGCTGAGACCCAGTACTTC

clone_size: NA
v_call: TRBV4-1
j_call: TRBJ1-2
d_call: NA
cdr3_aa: CASSQEAVKHGYTF
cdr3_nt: TGCGCCAGCAGCCAAGAAGCCGTGAAGCATGGCTACACCTTC

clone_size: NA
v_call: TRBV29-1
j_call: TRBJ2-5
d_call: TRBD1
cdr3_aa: CSVERDRLEETQYF
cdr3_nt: TGCAGCGTTGAGCGGGACAGGCTGGAAGAGACCCAGTACTTC

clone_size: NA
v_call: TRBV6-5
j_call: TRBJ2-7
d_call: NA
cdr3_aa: CASRPGPVNF
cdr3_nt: TGTGCCAGCAGGCCGGGCCCTGTGAACTTC

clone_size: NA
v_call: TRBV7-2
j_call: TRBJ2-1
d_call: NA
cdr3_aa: CASRLQPGLQGEQFF
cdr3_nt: TGTGCCAGCAGGCTACAACCGGGACTACAGGGAGAGCAGTTCTTC

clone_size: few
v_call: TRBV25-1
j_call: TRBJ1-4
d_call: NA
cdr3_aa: CASSDPGTTNEKLFF
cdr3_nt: TGTGCCAGCAGTGACCCCGGGACAACTAATGAAAAACTGTTTTTT

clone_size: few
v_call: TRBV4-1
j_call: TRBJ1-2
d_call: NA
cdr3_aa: CASSQGSRAVGYTF
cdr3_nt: TGCGCCAGCAGCCAGGGAAGCAGGGCGGTCGGCTACACCTTC

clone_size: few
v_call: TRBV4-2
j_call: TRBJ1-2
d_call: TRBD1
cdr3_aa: CASSQDRGQGSPNGYTF
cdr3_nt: TGTGCCAGCAGCCAAGATCGGGGACAGGGGTCCCCAAATGGCTACACCTTC

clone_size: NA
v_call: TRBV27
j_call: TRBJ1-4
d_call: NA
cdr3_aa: CASSFGGPERKKLFF
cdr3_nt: TGTGCCAGCAGCTTTGGAGGTCCGGAGAGGAAAAAACTGTTTTTT

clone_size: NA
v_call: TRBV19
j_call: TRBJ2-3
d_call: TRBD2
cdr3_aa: CASSGLAGVDTQYF
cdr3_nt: TGTGCCAGTAGTGGACTAGCGGGGGTGGATACGCAGTATTTT